The T cell receptor beta chain described here comes from a study of response to subunit inactivated influenza vaccine. This clonotype has ten or more counts. TCRdb passed the RT-PCR reads through MiXCR, listing each CDR3 protein once. The sample contains around 760,000 distinct CDR3 sequences, around 13% of which appear only once. This CDR3 spans 16 amino acids. V dropped 6 bases and J dropped 0 bases, with 15 bases sitting between them. Germline V gene sequence: CDR1 MDHEN, CDR2 SYDVKM. The chain links TRBV28 to TRBJ2-1; perhaps D is TRBD1 or TRBD2 (5 bases each). The material was PBMCs from blood, obtained roughly 15 days before vaccination. The TCR comes from a man in his fifties who received an inactivated influenza vaccine. CDR3 coding DNA: TGTGCCAGCAGGGTTCGGGACGATAGCTCCTACAATGAGCAGTTCTTC. It encodes CASRVRDDSSYNEQFF. Supplemented by reference TRBV28 and TRBJ2-1, the full variable domain reads DVKVTQSSRYLVKRTGEKVFLECVQDMDHENMFWYRQDPGLGLRLIYFSYDVKMKEKGDIPEGYSVSREKKERFSLILESASTNQTSMYLCASRVRDDSSYNEQFFGPGTRLTVL.